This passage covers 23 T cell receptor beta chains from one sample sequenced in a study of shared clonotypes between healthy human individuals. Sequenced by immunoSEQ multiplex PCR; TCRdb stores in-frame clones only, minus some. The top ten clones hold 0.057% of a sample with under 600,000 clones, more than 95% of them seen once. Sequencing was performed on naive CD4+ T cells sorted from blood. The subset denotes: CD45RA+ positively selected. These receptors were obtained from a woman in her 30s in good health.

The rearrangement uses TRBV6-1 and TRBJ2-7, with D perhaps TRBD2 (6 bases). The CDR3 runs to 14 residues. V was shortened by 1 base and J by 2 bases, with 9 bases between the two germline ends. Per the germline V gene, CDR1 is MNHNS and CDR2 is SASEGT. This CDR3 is CASSEGGEPYEQYF. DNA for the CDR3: TGTGCCAGCAGTGAAGGGGGGGAACCCTACGAGCAGTACTTC.

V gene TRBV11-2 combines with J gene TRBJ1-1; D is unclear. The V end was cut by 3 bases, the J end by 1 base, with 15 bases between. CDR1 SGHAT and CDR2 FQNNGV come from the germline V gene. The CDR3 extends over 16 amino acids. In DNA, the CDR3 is TGTGCCAGCAGCTTGGTAGTTCGGAGCCAGAACACTGAAGCTTTCTTT. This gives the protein CASSLVVRSQNTEAFF.

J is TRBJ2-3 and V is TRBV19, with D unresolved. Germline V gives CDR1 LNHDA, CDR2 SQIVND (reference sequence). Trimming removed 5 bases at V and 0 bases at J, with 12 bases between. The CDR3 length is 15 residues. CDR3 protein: CASSPGPDSTDTQYF. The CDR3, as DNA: TGTGCCAGTAGTCCAGGACCCGACAGCACAGATACGCAGTATTTT.

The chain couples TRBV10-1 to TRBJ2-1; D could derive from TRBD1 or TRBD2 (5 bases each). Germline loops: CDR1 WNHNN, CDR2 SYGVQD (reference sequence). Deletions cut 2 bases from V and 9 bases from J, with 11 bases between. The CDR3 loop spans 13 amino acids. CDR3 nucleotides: TGCGCCAGCAGTGAGCGAGCAGGGACTGAGCAGTTCTTC. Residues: CASSERAGTEQFF.

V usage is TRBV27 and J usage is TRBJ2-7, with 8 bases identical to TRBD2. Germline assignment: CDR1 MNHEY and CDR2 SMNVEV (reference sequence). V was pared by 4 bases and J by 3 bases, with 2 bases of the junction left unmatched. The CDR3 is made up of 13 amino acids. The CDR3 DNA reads TGTGCCAGCAGTTATGCGGGAGGCTACGAGCAGTACTTC. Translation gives CASSYAGGYEQYF.

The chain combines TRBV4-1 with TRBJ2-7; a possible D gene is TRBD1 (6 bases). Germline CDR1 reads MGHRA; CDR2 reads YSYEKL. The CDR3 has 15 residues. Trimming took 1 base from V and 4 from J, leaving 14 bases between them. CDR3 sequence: CASSQVGQGIYEQYF. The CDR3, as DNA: TGCGCCAGCAGCCAAGTTGGGCAGGGGATATACGAGCAGTACTTC.

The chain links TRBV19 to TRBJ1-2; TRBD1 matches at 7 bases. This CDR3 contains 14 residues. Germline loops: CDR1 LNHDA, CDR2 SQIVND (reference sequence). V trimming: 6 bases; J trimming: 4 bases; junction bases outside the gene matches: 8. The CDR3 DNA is TGTGCCAGTAGCGACAGGGTCCTTTCCTATGGCTACACCTTC. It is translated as CASSDRVLSYGYTF.

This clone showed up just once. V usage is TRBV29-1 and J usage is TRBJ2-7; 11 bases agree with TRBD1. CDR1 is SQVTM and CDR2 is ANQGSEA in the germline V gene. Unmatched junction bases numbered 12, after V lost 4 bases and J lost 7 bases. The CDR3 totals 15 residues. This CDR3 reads CSVGGTGGARNEQYF. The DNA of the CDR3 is TGCAGCGTTGGGGGGACAGGGGGAGCGAGAAATGAGCAGTACTTC.

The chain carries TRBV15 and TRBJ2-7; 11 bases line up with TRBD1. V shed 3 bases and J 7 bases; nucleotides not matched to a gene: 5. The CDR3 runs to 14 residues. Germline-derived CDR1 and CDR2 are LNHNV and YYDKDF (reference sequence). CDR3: CATSRDRGPYEQYF. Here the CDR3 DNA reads TGTGCCACCAGCAGGGACAGGGGGCCTTATGAGCAGTACTTC.

The CDR3 reads CASSSGMGGSRNEQFF. DNA of the CDR3: TGTGCCAGCAGCTCTGGGATGGGCGGGAGTCGGAATGAGCAGTTCTTC. The gene calls are TRBV11-1 and TRBJ2-1; 7 bases align to TRBD2. The trim removed 4 bases at V and 7 bases at J, leaving 13 bases unmatched. CDR3 size: 16 residues. The germline V gene encodes CDR1 SGHAT and CDR2 FQDESV (reference sequence).

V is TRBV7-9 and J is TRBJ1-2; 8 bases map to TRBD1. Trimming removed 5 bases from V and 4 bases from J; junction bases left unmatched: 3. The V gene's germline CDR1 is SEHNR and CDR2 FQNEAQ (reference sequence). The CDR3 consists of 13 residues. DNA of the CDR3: TGTGCCAGCAGCCGGGACAGGCTCTATGGCTACACCTTC. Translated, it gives CASSRDRLYGYTF.

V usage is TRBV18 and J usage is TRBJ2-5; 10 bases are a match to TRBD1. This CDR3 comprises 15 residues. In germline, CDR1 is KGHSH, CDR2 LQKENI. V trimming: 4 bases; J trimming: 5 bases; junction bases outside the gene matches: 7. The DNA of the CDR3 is TGTGCCAGCTCACTGGGGACAGGGGACACGGAGACCCAGTACTTC. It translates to CASSLGTGDTETQYF.

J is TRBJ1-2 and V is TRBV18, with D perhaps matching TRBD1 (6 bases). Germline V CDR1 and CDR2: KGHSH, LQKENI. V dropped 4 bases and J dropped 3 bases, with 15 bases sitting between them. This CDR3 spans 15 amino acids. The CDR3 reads CASSRQAVVYYGYTF. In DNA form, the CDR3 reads TGTGCCAGCTCACGACAGGCGGTAGTTTACTATGGCTACACCTTC.

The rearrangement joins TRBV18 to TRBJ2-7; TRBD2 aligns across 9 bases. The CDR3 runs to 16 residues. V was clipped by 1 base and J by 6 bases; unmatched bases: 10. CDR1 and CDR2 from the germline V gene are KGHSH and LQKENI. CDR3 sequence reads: CASSPQEGSGSGEQYF. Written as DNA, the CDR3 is TGTGCCAGCTCACCACAAGAAGGTAGCGGGAGCGGCGAGCAGTACTTC.

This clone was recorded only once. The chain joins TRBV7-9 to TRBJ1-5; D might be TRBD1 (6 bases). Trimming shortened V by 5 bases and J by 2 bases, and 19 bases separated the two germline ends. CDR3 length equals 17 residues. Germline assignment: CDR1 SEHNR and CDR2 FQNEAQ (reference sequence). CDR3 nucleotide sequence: TGTGCCAGCAGCCCGATCCCGACAGGCGATGGCAATCAGCCCCAGCATTTT. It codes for CASSPIPTGDGNQPQHF.

DNA of the CDR3: TGTGCCAGCAGCCAGACAGGTCCGGCCCAGTACTTC. It translates to CASSQTGPAQYF. The chain carries TRBV14 and TRBJ2-5; D perhaps matches TRBD1 (6 bases). V lost 3 bases and J lost 9, with 11 bases in between. This CDR3 is 12 amino acids long. In germline, CDR1 is SGHDN, CDR2 FVKESK.

Here the CDR3 reads CAWIPLPGTRRNEQFF. The CDR3 DNA reads TGTGCCTGGATCCCGTTACCGGGCACGAGAAGGAATGAGCAGTTCTTC. V is TRBV30 and J is TRBJ2-1; no definite D call. The CDR3 runs to 16 residues. The V gene lost 4 bases and the J gene lost 7 bases, with 23 bases spanning the gap. Germline values: CDR1 GTSNPN, CDR2 SVGIG (reference sequence).

The CDR3 DNA is TGCAGCGTGGCCCGACTAGCGAAACAAGAGACCCAGTACTTC. Its protein product is CSVARLAKQETQYF. The rearrangement joins TRBV29-1 to TRBJ2-5, with 8 nucleotides matching TRBD2. The CDR3 is 14 amino acids. Germline CDR1 SQVTM, CDR2 ANQGSEA. Trimming removed 6 bases from V and 2 bases from J; junction bases left unmatched: 8. Full variable domain (rest looked up from reference TRBV29-1 and TRBJ2-5): SAVISQKPSRDICQRGTSLTIQCQVDSQVTMMFWYRQQPGQSLTLIATANQGSEATYESGFVIDKFPISRPNLTFSTLTVSNMSPEDSSIYLCSVARLAKQETQYFGPGTRLLVL.

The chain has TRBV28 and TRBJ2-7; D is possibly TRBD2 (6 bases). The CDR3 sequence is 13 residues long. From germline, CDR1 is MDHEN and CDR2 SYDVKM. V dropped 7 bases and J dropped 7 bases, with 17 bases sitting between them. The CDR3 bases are TGTGCCAGCATCCCTGGGACTGCTAGGGAGCAGTACTTC. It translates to CASIPGTAREQYF.

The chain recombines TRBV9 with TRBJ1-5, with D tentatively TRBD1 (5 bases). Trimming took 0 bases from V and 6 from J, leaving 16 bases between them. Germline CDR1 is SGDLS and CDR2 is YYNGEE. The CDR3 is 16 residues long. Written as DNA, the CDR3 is TGTGCCAGCAGCGTAGGAGAGGGGTTATTAGGTCAGCCCCAGCATTTT. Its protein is CASSVGEGLLGQPQHF. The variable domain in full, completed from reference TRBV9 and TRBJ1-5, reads DSGVTQTPKHLITATGQRVTLRCSPRSGDLSVYWYQQSLDQGLQFLIQYYNGEERAKGNILERFSAQQFPDLHSELNLSSLELGDSALYFCASSVGEGLLGQPQHFGDGTRLSIL.

This CDR3 reads CASSLGSGTYNEQFF. The CDR3 nucleotides read TGTGCCAGCAGCTTAGGATCTGGGACCTACAATGAGCAGTTCTTC. This chain links TRBV11-2 with TRBJ2-1; no clear D. Germline-derived CDR1 and CDR2 are SGHAT and FQNNGV. This CDR3 is built from 15 residues. Trimming removed 1 base from V and 2 bases from J, with 9 bases in between. Based on the CDR3 plus reference TRBV11-2 and TRBJ2-1, the full variable domain is EAGVAQSPRYKIIEKRQSVAFWCNPISGHATLYWYQQILGQGPKLLIQFQNNGVVDDSQLPKDRFSAERLKGVDSTLKIQPAKLEDSAVYLCASSLGSGTYNEQFFGPGTRLTVL.

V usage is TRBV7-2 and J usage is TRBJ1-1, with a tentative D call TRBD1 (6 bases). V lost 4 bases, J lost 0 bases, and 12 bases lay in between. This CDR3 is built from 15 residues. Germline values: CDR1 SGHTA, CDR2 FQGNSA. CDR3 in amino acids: CASSYRARVNTEAFF. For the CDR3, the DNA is TGTGCCAGCAGCTACAGGGCGCGGGTGAACACTGAAGCTTTCTTT.

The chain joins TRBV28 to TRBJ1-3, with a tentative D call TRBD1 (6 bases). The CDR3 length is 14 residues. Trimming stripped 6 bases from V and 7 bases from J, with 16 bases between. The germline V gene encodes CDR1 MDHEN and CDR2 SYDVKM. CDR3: CASSLYRESNTIYF. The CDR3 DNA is TGTGCCAGCAGCCTCTACAGGGAGTCGAACACCATATATTTT.